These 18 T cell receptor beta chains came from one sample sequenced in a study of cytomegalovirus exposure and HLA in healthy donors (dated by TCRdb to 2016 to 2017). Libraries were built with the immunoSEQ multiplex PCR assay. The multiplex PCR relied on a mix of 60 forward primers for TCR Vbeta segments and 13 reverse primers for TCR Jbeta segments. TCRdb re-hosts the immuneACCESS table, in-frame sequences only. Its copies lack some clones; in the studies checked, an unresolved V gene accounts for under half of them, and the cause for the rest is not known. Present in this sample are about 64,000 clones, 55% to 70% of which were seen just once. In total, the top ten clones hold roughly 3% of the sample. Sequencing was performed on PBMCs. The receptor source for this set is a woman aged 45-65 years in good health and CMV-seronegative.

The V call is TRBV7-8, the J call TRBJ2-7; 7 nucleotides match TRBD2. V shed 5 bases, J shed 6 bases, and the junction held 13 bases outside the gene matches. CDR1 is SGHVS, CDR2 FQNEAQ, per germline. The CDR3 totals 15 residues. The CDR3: CASSQVAGGDAEQYF. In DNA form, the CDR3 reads TGTGCCAGCAGCCAAGTAGCGGGCGGGGACGCCGAGCAGTACTTC.

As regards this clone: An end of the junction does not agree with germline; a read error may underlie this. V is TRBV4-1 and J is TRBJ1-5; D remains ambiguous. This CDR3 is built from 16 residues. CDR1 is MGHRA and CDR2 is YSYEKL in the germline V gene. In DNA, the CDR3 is TGCGCCAGCAGCCAACAAGCCTATGCGGGCAATCAGCCCCGGCATTTT. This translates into CASSQQAYAGNQPRHF.

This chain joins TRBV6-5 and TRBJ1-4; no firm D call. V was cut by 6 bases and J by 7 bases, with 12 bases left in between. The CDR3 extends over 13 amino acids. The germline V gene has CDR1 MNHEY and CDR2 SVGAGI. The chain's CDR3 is CASRVAGSEKLFF. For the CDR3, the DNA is TGTGCCAGCAGGGTCGCGGGGAGTGAAAAACTGTTTTTT.

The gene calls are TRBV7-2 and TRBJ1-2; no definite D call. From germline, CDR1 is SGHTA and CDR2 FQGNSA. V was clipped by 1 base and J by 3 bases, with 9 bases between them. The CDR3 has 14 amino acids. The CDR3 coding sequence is TGTGCCAGCAGCTTAGAGCGGCGGGACTATGGCTACACCTTC. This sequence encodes CASSLERRDYGYTF.

The CDR3 is CASRGSVGTEAFF. Written as DNA, the CDR3 is TGCGCCAGCAGGGGGAGTGTGGGGACTGAAGCTTTCTTT. The V gene is TRBV5-1, the J gene TRBJ1-1; D remains ambiguous. Germline CDR1 and CDR2: SGHRS and YFSETQ. V was trimmed by 5 bases and J by 5 bases, leaving 13 bases between them. The CDR3 consists of 13 residues.

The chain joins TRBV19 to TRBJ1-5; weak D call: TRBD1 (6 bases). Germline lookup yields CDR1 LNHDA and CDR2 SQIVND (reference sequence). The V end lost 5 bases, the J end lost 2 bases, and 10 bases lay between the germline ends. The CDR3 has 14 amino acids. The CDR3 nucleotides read TGTGCCAGTAGTCGGAACAGGGGCAATCAGCCCCAGCATTTT. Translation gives CASSRNRGNQPQHF.

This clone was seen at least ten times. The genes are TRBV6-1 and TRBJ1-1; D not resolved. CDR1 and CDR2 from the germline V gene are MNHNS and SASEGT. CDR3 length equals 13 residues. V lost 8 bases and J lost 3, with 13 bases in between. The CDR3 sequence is CASSHGEDTEAFF. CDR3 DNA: TGTGCCAGCTCCCACGGGGAGGACACTGAAGCTTTCTTT.

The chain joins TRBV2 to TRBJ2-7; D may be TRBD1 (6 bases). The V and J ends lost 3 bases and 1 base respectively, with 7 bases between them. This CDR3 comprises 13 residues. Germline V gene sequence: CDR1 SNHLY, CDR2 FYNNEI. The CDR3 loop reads CASSDQGSYEQYF. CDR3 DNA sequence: TGTGCCAGCAGTGACCAGGGGTCCTACGAGCAGTACTTC.

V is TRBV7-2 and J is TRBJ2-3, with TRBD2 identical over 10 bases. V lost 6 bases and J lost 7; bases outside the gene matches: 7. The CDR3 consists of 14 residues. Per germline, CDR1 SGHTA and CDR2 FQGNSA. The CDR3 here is CASSPGTSVNTQYF. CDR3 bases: TGTGCCAGCAGTCCCGGGACTAGCGTAAATACGCAGTATTTT.

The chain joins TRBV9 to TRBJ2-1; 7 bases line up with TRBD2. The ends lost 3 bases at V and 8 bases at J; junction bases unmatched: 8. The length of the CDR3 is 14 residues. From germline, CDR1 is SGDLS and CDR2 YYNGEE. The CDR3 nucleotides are TGTGCCAGCAGCGGGGCGGGGCGGGAGTATGAGCAGTTCTTC. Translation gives CASSGAGREYEQFF. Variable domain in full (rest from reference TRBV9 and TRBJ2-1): DSGVTQTPKHLITATGQRVTLRCSPRSGDLSVYWYQQSLDQGLQFLIQYYNGEERAKGNILERFSAQQFPDLHSELNLSSLELGDSALYFCASSGAGREYEQFFGPGTRLTVL.

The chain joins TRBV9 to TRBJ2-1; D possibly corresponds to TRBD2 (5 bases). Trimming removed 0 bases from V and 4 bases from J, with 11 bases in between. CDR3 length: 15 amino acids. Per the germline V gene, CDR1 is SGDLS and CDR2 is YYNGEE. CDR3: CASSVVSGPYNEQFF. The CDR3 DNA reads TGTGCCAGCAGCGTAGTGAGCGGCCCTTACAATGAGCAGTTCTTC.

CDR3 sequence reads: CASLGHIYGYTF. The CDR3, as DNA: TGTGCCAGCCTGGGACACATCTATGGCTACACCTTC. The J gene is TRBJ1-2, the V gene TRBV28, with TRBD1 as a possible D gene (6 bases). The germline V gene has CDR1 MDHEN and CDR2 SYDVKM. This CDR3 is built from 12 residues. Trimming removed 8 bases at V and 4 bases at J, with 11 bases between.

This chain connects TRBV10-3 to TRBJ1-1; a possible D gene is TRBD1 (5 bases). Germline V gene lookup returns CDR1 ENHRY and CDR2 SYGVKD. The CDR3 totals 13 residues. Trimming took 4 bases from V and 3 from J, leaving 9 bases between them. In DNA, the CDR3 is TGTGCCATCAGTGCTCGGGGGGACACTGAAGCTTTCTTT. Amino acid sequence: CAISARGDTEAFF.

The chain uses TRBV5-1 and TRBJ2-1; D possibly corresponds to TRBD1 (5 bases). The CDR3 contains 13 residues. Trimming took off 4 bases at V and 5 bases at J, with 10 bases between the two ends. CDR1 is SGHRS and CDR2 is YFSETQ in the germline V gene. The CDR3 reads CASSPWTNNEQFF. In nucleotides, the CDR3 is TGCGCCAGCAGCCCCTGGACAAACAATGAGCAGTTCTTC.

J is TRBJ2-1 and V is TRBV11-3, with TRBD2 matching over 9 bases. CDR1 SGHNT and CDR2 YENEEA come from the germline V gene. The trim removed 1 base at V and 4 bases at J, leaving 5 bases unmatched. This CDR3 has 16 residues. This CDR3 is CASSLAVAGAYNEQFF. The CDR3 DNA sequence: TGTGCCAGCAGCTTAGCGGTAGCGGGAGCTTACAATGAGCAGTTCTTC.

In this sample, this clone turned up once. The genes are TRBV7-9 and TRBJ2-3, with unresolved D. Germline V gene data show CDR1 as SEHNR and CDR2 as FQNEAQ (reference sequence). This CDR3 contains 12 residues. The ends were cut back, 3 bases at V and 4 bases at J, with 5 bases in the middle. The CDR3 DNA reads TGTGCCAGCAGCTTGTCGGCAGATACGCAGTATTTT. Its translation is CASSLSADTQYF.

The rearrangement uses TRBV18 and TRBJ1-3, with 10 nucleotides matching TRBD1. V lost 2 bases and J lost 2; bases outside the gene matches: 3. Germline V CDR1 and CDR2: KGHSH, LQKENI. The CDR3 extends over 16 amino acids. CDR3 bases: TGTGCCAGCTCACCAACGGGGACAGGGGCTGGAAACACCATATATTTT. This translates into CASSPTGTGAGNTIYF.

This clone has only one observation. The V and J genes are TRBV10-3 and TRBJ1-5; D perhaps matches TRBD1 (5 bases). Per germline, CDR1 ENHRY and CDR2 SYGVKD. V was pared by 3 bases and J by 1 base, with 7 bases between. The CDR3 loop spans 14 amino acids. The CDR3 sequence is CAISDGASNQPQHF. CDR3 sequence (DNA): TGTGCCATCAGTGATGGGGCGAGCAATCAGCCCCAGCATTTT.